This entry is about one TCR beta chain. The data were obtained in a study of cytomegalovirus exposure and HLA in healthy donors. Sequencing used immunoSEQ multiplex PCR; TCRdb keeps in-frame clones, though not all of them. This sample has under 400,000 clones, with 88% found just once. Trimming left V 5 bases short and J 5 bases short, with 17 bases between. Germline CDR1 is LNHDA and CDR2 is SQIVND (reference sequence). There are 15 residues in the CDR3. This chain connects TRBV19 to TRBJ2-3; D is possibly TRBD2 (7 bases). The TCR originated in a man aged 25 to 40 in good health and CMV-seronegative. Input material: PBMCs. The CDR3 sequence: CASSVGGRVEDTQYF. CDR3 coding DNA: TGTGCCAGTAGTGTCGGGGGGCGAGTTGAAGATACGCAGTATTTT.